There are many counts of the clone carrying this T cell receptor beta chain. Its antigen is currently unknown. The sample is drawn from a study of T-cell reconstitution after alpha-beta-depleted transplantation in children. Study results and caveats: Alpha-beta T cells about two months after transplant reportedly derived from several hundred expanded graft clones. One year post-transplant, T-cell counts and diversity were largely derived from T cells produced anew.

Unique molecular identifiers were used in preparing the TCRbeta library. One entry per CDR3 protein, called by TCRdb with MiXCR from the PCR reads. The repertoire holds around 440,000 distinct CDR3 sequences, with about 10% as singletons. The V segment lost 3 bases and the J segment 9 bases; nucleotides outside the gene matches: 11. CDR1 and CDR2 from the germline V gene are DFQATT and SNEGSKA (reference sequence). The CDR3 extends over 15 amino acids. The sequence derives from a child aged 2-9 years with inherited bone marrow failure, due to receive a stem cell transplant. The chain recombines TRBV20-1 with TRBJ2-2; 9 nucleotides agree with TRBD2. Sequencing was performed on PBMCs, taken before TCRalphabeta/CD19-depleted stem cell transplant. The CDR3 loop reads CSASVPSGIHRELFF. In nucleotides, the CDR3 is TGCAGTGCTAGTGTTCCTAGCGGGATACACCGGGAGCTGTTTTTT.